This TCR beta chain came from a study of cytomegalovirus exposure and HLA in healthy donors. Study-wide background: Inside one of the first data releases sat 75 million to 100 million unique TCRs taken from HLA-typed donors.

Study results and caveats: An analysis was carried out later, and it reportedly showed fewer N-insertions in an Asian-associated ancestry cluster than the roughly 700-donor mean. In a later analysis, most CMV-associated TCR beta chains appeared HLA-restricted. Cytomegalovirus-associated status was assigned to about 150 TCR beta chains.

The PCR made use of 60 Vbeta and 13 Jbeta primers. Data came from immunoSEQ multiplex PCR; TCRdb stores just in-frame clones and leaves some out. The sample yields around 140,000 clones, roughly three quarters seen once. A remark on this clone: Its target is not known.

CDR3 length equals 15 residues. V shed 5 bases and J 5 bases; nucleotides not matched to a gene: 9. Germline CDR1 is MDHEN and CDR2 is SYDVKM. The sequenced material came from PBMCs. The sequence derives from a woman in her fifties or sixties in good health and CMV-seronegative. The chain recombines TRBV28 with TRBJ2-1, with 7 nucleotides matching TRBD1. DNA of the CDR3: TGTGCCAGCAGTAAACTTGGGACAGCAAACAATGAGCAGTTCTTC. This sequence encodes CASSKLGTANNEQFF.